The 3 T cell receptor beta chains in this list originate from one sample, sequenced in a study of blood T cell repertoires in COVID-19. Clones were read by immunoSEQ multiplex PCR, and TCRdb kept only the in-frame ones, dropping some. Of approximately 200,000 clones listed, about 84% are singletons. Sequencing used peripheral blood. Every receptor here comes from a person between 70 and 80 years old with COVID-19, enrolled during active disease.

The chain has TRBV5-5 and TRBJ1-1; D ambiguous. Germline CDR1 SGHKS, CDR2 YYEKEE (reference sequence). Trimming stripped 2 bases from V and 1 base from J, with 12 bases between. The CDR3 has 15 amino acids. The chain's CDR3 is CASSLLAKPNTEAFF. The CDR3 DNA reads TGTGCCAGCAGCTTATTAGCTAAACCGAACACTGAAGCTTTCTTT.

The V gene is TRBV27, the J gene TRBJ1-2; 8 nucleotides line up with TRBD1. With 6 bases clipped from V and 3 bases from J, the junction kept 18 bases outside the gene matches. The CDR3 has 18 amino acids. Germline V gene lookup returns CDR1 MNHEY and CDR2 SMNVEV (reference sequence). CDR3 in DNA: TGTGCCAGCAGCTTACACTTTTTTCGACAGGGGTCCTACTATGGCTACACCTTC. Translating it yields CASSLHFFRQGSYYGYTF.

The rearrangement links TRBV5-4 to TRBJ2-7; 12 bases are shared with TRBD2. Looked up from germline, CDR1 is SGHNT and CDR2 is YYREEE (reference sequence). Germline trimming cut 1 base from V and 5 bases from J; bases unmatched to any gene: 1. This CDR3 is built from 14 residues. The CDR3, as DNA: TGTGCCAGCAGCTTGCTAGCGGGGGGGAACGAGCAGTACTTC. It encodes CASSLLAGGNEQYF.